These 11 T cell receptor beta chains came from one sample sequenced in a study of molecular identifiers for immune sequencing clone quantification. TCRdb fed the PCR reads into MiXCR, producing one record per CDR3 protein. The sample records 40,000 to 45,000 distinct CDR3 sequences, over 15% being singletons. The sequenced material came from naive CD8+ T cells from blood, with Jurkat cell RNA spiked in. Subset specified: FACS-sorted CD8+CD4-CCR7+CD45RA+ naive T cells. These receptors came from a human donor in good health. Some libraries in this study had Jurkat cell RNA spiked in.

Regarding this clonotype: This may arise from a read error, as a much more abundant clone is one base away. The CDR3 loop reads CATSAVTDTQYF. The DNA of the CDR3 is TGTGCCACCAGTGCTGTCACAGATACGCAGTATTTT. The rearrangement joins TRBV24-1 to TRBJ2-3, with D unclear. CDR1 KGHDR and CDR2 SFDVKD come from the germline V gene. The CDR3 totals 12 residues. Trimming pared 5 bases from V and 2 bases from J, leaving 4 bases between.

This clonotype was observed many times. This chain links TRBV7-2 with TRBJ1-1; 7 positions agree with TRBD1. The CDR3 runs 15 residues. V dropped 0 bases and J dropped 4; count of bases not matched to a gene: 5. The germline CDR1 and CDR2 sequences are SGHTA and FQGNSA. Here the CDR3 reads CASSLAYRGSTEAFF. As DNA, the CDR3 is TGTGCCAGCAGCTTAGCGTACAGGGGTAGCACTGAAGCTTTCTTT.

In this sample, this clonotype turned up many times. V and J are TRBV10-3 and TRBJ2-5; D gene uncertain. In germline, CDR1 is ENHRY, CDR2 SYGVKD. The CDR3 has 13 amino acids. V was cut by 4 bases and J by 5 bases, with 11 bases left in between. In DNA, the CDR3 is TGTGCCATCAGTGCAGGCACCCTTGAGACCCAGTACTTC. This translates into CAISAGTLETQYF.

On this clonotype itself: This sequence may be a read error, since a much larger clone differs from it by one base. The rearrangement joins TRBV30 to TRBJ1-1, with D unresolved. Germline V gives CDR1 GTSNPN, CDR2 SVGIG (reference sequence). V was cut by 0 bases and J by 4 bases, with 6 bases left in between. The CDR3 runs to 12 residues. The CDR3 DNA is TGTGCCTGGAGTGTGGCGAGCACTGAAGCTTTCTTT. Translation: CAWSVASTEAFF.

This clonotype was seen ten or more times. This sequence joins TRBV7-9 and TRBJ2-5, with D perhaps TRBD2 (6 bases). CDR3 length: 15 amino acids. Per the germline V gene, CDR1 is SEHNR and CDR2 is FQNEAQ (reference sequence). V lost 4 bases and J 5 bases, leaving 17 bases between the germline ends. The CDR3 DNA sequence: TGTGCCAGCAGCTCGAGGGTCGGGGCGGGGGAGACCCAGTACTTC. Its protein product is CASSSRVGAGETQYF.

This clonotype showed up many times. The V gene is TRBV20-1, the J gene TRBJ2-7, with 12 bases that match TRBD2. The CDR3 is 16 amino acids. V shed 6 bases, J shed 9 bases, and the junction held 18 bases outside the gene matches. Germline V gene sequence: CDR1 DFQATT, CDR2 SNEGSKA (reference sequence). CDR3 residues: CSATSPSGRGPLLQYF. For the CDR3, the DNA is TGCAGTGCCACCTCCCCTAGCGGGAGGGGTCCCCTTCTGCAGTACTTC.

This clonotype was seen repeatedly, ten times or more. V is TRBV27 and J is TRBJ2-3, with 7 bases matching TRBD2. CDR1 is MNHEY and CDR2 is SMNVEV in the germline V gene (reference sequence). The V and J ends lost 1 base and 4 bases, in that order; junction bases with no gene match: 8. The CDR3 loop spans 16 amino acids. This CDR3 is CASSLFGGGPADTQYF. In DNA form, the CDR3 reads TGTGCCAGCAGTTTATTTGGGGGAGGGCCGGCAGATACGCAGTATTTT.

At least ten counts were recorded for this clonotype. The chain is built from TRBV5-6 and TRBJ2-3; 12 positions match TRBD2. This CDR3 is built from 15 residues. Germline loops: CDR1 SGHDT, CDR2 YYEEEE. The J segment lost 6 bases and the V segment lost 0 bases, leaving 2 bases of the junction unmatched. Here the CDR3 DNA reads TGTGCCAGCAGCTTGGGACTAGCGGGGGTTGATACGCAGTATTTT. The encoded protein is CASSLGLAGVDTQYF.

The sample holds many counts of this clonotype. This chain uses TRBV6-1 with TRBJ2-7; a possible D gene is TRBD2 (6 bases). Trimming took 2 bases from V and 5 from J, leaving 16 bases between them. CDR1 and CDR2 from the germline V gene are MNHNS and SASEGT. The CDR3 contains 15 residues. In DNA form, the CDR3 reads TGTGCCAGCAGTGAATGGTGGGCAGGGAGGAACGAGCAGTACTTC. Its protein product is CASSEWWAGRNEQYF.

This clonotype has a count of ten or more. The gene calls are TRBV29-1 and TRBJ1-3, with no clear D. V gave up 7 bases and J gave up 3 bases, with 19 bases separating them. This CDR3 is 15 amino acids long. Germline V gene data show CDR1 as SQVTM and CDR2 as ANQGSEA. For the CDR3, the DNA is TGCAGCGCCCTGGGCCGCGAAAATAATGGAAACACCATATATTTT. As protein: CSALGRENNGNTIYF.

V usage is TRBV9 and J usage is TRBJ2-5, with D possibly matching TRBD2 (6 bases). There are 15 residues in the CDR3. CDR1 and CDR2 (germline): SGDLS, YYNGEE. V shed 3 bases and J shed 2 bases, with 14 bases lying between them. DNA of the CDR3: TGTGCCAGCAGCGACCCGGCCGGGGGACAAGAGACCCAGTACTTC. This sequence encodes CASSDPAGGQETQYF.